This T cell receptor (beta chain) was captured in a study of blood T cells in healthy people across ages. Study outcomes and limitations: Comparison with aged donors showed that long-lived donors had more naive CD4+ cells and higher diversity. Expanded clonotype shifts may have been confounded, as the donors had an unknown CMV status.

The CDR3 is made up of 12 amino acids. Germline CDR1 is DFQATT and CDR2 is SNEGSKA (reference sequence). On this clonotype itself: Its cognate antigen is unknown.

A second PCR, run for about 7 to 11 cycles, used a sample-barcoded 5' primer plus a J-beta primer mix. MiXCR, applied by TCRdb to the 5' RACE reads, yields one record per CDR3 protein. In the table there are around 1,900,000 distinct CDR3 sequences, roughly two fifths of which are singletons. Each sample had at least 6 million PBMCs isolated. What was sequenced was blood. This TCR came from a human donor in good health. The chain recombines TRBV20-1 with TRBJ2-3, with 8 bases lining up with TRBD2. CDR3 sequence reads: CTARAGGGTQYF. DNA for the CDR3: TGCACCGCACGGGCGGGGGGAGGTACGCAGTATTTT.